This T cell receptor (beta chain) derives from a study of blood T cell repertoires in COVID-19. The assay was immunoSEQ multiplex PCR, and TCRdb's table has in-frame clones only and misses some. The data hold some 120,000 clones, with approximately 80% observed a single time. Germline CDR1 SGHTA, CDR2 FQGTGA. This CDR3 is built from 18 residues. The germline V and J ends were trimmed by 7 bases and 5 bases, with 26 bases remaining between them. The sequencing input was peripheral blood. The sequence was obtained from a man aged 70-80 years with acute or convalescent COVID-19. The rearrangement joins TRBV7-3 to TRBJ2-2; tentative D call: TRBD1 (8 bases). In DNA, the CDR3 is TGTGCCAGCACCCGAAACGCCGGACAGGGAGGGATGACCGGGGAGCTGTTTTTT. This sequence encodes CASTRNAGQGGMTGELFF.